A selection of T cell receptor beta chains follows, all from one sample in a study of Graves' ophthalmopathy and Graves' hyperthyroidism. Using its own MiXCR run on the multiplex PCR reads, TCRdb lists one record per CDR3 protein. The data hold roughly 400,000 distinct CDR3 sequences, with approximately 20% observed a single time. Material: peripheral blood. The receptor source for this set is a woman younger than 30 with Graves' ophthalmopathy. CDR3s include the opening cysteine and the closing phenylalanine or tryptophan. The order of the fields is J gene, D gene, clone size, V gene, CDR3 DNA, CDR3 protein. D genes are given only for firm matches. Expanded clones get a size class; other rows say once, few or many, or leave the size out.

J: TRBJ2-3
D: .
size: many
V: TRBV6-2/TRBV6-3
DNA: TGTGCCAGCAGACCCCCCTGGGGGGGGGGCGCAGATACGCAGTATTTT
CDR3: CASRPPWGGGADTQYF

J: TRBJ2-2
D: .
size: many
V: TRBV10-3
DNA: TGTGCCATCAGTATGGGGACCGGGGAGCTGTTTTTT
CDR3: CAISMGTGELFF

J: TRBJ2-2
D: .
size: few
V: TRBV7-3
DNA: TGTGCCAGCAGCTTAAGTACGGATAACACCGGGGAGCTGTTTTTT
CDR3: CASSLSTDNTGELFF

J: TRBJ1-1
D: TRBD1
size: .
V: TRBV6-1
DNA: TGTGCCAGCATCCGGGGACAGGGAGGGACTGAAGCTTTCTTT
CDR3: CASIRGQGGTEAFF

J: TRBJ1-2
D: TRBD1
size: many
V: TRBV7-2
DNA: TGTGCCAGCAGCCTGGACAGGTACTCTGGCTACACCTTC
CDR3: CASSLDRYSGYTF

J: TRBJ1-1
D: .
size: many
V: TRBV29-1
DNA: TGCAGCGTTGAGGCGGGACGCAACACTGAAGCTTTCTTT
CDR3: CSVEAGRNTEAFF

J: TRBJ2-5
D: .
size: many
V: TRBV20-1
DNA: TGCAGTGCCAACCAGAAAGAGACCCAGTACTTC
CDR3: CSANQKETQYF

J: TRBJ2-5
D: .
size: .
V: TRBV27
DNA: TGTGCCAGCAGTGCCAGACTAGACGGAGAGACCCAGTACTTC
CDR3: CASSARLDGETQYF

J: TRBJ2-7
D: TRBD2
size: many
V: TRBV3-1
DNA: TGTGCCAGCAGCCAGCGGGGGGCCTACGAGCAGTACTTC
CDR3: CASSQRGAYEQYF

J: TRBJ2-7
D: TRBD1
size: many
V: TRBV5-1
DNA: TGCGCCAGCAGCTTGGCGGGACAGTACAACGAGCAGTACTTC
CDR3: CASSLAGQYNEQYF

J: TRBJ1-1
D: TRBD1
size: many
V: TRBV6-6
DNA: TGTGCCAGCTCTTATGACCCCTTTCAACAGGGGGTGACGAACACTGAAGCTTTCTTT
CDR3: CASSYDPFQQGVTNTEAFF

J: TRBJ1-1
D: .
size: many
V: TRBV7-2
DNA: TGTGCCAGCAGCTTAGTTGGGGTCCCGAGGACTGAAGCTTTCTTT
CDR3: CASSLVGVPRTEAFF

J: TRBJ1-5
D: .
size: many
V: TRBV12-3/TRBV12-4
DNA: TGTGCCAGCAGCGCCCGCCTCAATCAGCCCCAGCATTTT
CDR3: CASSARLNQPQHF

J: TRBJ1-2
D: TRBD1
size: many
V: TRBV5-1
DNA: TGCGCCAGCAGCTTGGAACAGGGGGGCCCAGCTAACTATGGCTACACCTTC
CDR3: CASSLEQGGPANYGYTF

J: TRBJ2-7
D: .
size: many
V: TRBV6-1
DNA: TGTGCCAGCGTGAACTACGAGCAGTACTTC
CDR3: CASVNYEQYF

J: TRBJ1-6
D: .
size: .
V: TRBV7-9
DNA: TGTGCCAGCAGCTTAGGGGAGGGAAACAATTCACCCCTCCACTTT
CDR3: CASSLGEGNNSPLHF

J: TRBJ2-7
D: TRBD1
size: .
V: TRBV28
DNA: TGTGCCAGCGGGACAGGCGAGCAGTACTTC
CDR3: CASGTGEQYF

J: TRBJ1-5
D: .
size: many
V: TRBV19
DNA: TGTGCCAGTAGACGGAACCACGGGGATCAGCCCCAGCATTTT
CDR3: CASRRNHGDQPQHF

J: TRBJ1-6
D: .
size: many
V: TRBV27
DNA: TGTGCCAGCAGTTTTTCAGGGAGAAATTCACCCCTCCACTTT
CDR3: CASSFSGRNSPLHF

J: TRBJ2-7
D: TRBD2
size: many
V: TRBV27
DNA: TGTGCCAGCAGTTTATCCAGCGGGAGGACCTATTCGAGGCAGTACTTC
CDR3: CASSLSSGRTYSRQYF

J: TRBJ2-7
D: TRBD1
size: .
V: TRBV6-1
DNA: TGTGCCAGCAGGAACCGGGGACAGGGGTCCTACGAGCAGTACTTC
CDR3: CASRNRGQGSYEQYF

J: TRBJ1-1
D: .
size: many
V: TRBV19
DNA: TGTGCCAGTAGACCACCAACAGGGATGAACACTGAAGCTTTCTTT
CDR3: CASRPPTGMNTEAFF

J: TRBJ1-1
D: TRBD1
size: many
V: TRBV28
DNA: TGTGCCAGCACCAAAGACAGGGTCAACACTGAAGCTTTCTTT
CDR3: CASTKDRVNTEAFF

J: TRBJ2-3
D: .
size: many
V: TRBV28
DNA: TGTGCCAGCACCCCTAGTGAGGGCCGGAGTGCAGATACGCAGTATTTT
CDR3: CASTPSEGRSADTQYF

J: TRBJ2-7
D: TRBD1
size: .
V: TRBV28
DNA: TGTGCCAGCGAATCAGCGGGACAGGGGGGACTCTACGAGCAGTACTTC
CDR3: CASESAGQGGLYEQYF

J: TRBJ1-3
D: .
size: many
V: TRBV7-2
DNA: TGTGCCAGCAGCTTAGTGGCCGCCTCTGGAAACACCATATATTTT
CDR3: CASSLVAASGNTIYF

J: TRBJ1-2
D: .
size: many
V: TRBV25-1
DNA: TGTGCCAGCAGTGAAAGGGGGACAAACCTCTATGGCTACACCTTC
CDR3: CASSERGTNLYGYTF

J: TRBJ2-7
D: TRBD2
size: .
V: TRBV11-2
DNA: TGTGCCAGCAGCTTTTGGACTAGCGGGAGGGACTCCTACGAGCAGTACTTC
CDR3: CASSFWTSGRDSYEQYF

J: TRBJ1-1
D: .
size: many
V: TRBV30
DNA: TGTGCCTGGAGCCCAATCAGGGGCTGGGGTACTGAAGCTTTCTTT
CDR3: CAWSPIRGWGTEAFF

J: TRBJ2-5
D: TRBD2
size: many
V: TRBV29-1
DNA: TGCAGCGTTGAGAGGACTAGCGGGGCGAAAGAGACCCAGTACTTC
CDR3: CSVERTSGAKETQYF

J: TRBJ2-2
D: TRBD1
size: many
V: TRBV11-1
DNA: TGTGCCAGCGGCCCAGTGGGACAGCGGATCGGGGAGCTGTTTTTT
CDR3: CASGPVGQRIGELFF

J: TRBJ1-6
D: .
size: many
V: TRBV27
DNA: TGTGCCAGCAGTTTCAGGCAGGGGTGGGATTCACCCCTCCACTTT
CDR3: CASSFRQGWDSPLHF

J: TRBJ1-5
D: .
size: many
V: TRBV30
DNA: TGTGCCTGGAGTTCCGACAGGCTCCCTCAGCCCCAGCATTTT
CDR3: CAWSSDRLPQPQHF

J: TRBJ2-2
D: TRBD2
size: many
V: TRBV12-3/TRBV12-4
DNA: TGTGCCAGCAGTCCCGGGGCTAGCGGAGACGCGAACACCGGGGAGCTGTTTTTT
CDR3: CASSPGASGDANTGELFF

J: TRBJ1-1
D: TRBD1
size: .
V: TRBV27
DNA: TGTGCCAGCAGCCCGGGACAGGGGATTGCAACTTTCTTT
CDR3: CASSPGQGIATFF

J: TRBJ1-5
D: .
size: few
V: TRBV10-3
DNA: TGTGCCAGCAGTGAGACGACCGGACTGGGCCAGCCCCAGCATTTT
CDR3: CASSETTGLGQPQHF

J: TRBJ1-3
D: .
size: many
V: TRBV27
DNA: TGTGCCAGCAGTTTTAGCTGGGGGCCCTTCTCTGGAAACACCATATATTTT
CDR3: CASSFSWGPFSGNTIYF

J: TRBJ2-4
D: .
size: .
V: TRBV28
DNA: TGTGCCAGCAATCCCCCCGGGGGGCTAGCCAAAAACATTCAGTACTTC
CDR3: CASNPPGGLAKNIQYF

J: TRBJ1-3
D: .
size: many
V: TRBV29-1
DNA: TGCAGCGTTTCTTTCGGGATTTCGGCTGGAAACACCATATATTTT
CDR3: CSVSFGISAGNTIYF

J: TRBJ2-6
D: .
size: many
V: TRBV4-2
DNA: TGTGCCAGCAGCCCCAGGGCCCGGACTGGGGCCAACGTCCTGACTTTC
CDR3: CASSPRARTGANVLTF

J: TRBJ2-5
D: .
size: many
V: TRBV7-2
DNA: TGTGCCACCTCGGACCCGGGACTGCCGAAGACCCAGTACTTC
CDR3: CATSDPGLPKTQYF

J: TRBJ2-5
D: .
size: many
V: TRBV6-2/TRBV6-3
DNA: TGTGCCAGCAGGGGAGAGACCCAGTACTTC
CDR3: CASRGETQYF

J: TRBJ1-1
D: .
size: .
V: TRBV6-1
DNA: TGTGCCAGCAGTCAGGGCTTTGTTGAAGCTTTCTTT
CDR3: CASSQGFVEAFF

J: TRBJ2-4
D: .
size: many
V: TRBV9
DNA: TGTGTCTCTTTCATCCGGGACAAAAACATTCAGTACTTC
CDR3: CVSFIRDKNIQYF

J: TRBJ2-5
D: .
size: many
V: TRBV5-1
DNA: TGCGCCAGCAGCGAGGGACCGAGATCCCGATACCAAGAGACCCAGTACTTC
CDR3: CASSEGPRSRYQETQYF

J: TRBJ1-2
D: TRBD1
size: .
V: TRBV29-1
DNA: TGCAGCGGTGGGACAGGGGAAGCTAACTATGGCTACACCTTC
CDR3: CSGGTGEANYGYTF